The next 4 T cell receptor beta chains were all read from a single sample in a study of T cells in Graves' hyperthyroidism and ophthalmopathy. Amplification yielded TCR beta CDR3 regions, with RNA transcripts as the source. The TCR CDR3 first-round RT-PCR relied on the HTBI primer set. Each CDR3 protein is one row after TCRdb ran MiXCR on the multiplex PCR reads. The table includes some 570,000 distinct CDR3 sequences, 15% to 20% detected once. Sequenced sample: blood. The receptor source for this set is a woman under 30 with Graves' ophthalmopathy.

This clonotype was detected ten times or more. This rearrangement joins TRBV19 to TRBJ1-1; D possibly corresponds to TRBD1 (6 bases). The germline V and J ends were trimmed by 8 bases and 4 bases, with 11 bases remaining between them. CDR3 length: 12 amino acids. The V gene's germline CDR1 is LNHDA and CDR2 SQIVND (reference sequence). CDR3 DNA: TGTGCCAGTGGAGGGGGGGGCACTGAAGCTTTCTTT. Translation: CASGGGGTEAFF.

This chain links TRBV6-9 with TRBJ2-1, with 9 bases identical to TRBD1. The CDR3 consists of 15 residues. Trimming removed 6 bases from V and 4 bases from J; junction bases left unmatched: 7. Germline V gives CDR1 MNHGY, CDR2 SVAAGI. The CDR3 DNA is TGTGCCAGCAGCTATACCGGGACAGGGTACAATGAGCAGTTCTTC. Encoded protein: CASSYTGTGYNEQFF.

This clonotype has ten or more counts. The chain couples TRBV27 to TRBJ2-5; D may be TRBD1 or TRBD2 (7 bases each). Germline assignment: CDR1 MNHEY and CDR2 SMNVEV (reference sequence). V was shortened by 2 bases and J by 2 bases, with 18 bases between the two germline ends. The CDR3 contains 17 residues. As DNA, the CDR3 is TGTGCCAGCAGTTTACTCCAGGGGGGGGATCCTCAAGAGACCCAGTACTTC. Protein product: CASSLLQGGDPQETQYF.

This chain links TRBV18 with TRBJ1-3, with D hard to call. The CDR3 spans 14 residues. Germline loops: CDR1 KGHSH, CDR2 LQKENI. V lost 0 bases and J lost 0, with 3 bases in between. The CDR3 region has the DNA TGTGCCAGCTCACCACCAGCCTCTGGAAACACCATATATTTT. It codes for CASSPPASGNTIYF.